The 20 T cell receptor beta chains listed next were all sequenced from one sample in a study of T cells in Graves' hyperthyroidism and ophthalmopathy (dated by TCRdb to about 2019). Library generation was performed with multiplex PCR. Sequencing was carried out with an Illumina HiSeq 2000. The TCR beta CDR3 regions were amplified from the RNA transcripts. The first round of RT-PCR for the TCR CDR3 was performed with the HTBI primer set and the Qiagen OneStep RT-PCR kit. The public reads were quality trimmed at Q25 with fastp and then assembled into clones with MiXCR by TCRdb, keeping productive beta chains. For every CDR3 protein sequence, its rows merge into one entry that carries the most common genes and DNA. The table for this sample lists 300,000 to 450,000 distinct CDR3 sequences; 13% of them were counted only once. Around 20% of the sample lies in the top ten. The source material was blood. The receptors derive from a man under 40 with Graves' hyperthyroidism that later progressed to Graves' ophthalmopathy.

A few counts support this clonotype. V is TRBV5-5 and J is TRBJ1-2, with unresolved D. Germline assignment: CDR1 SGHKS and CDR2 YYEKEE (reference sequence). The CDR3 consists of 13 residues. The V and J ends lost 0 bases and 4 bases respectively, with 7 bases between them. CDR3 amino acids: CASSLEGTYGYTF. The CDR3 DNA sequence: TGTGCCAGCAGCTTGGAGGGCACCTATGGCTACACCTTC.

Ten or more counts support this clonotype. The CDR3 is CASSLVGGRADTQYF. CDR3 coding DNA: TGTGCCAGCAGCTTAGTTGGGGGGAGGGCAGATACGCAGTATTTT. V usage is TRBV7-2 and J usage is TRBJ2-3, with 7 nucleotides matching TRBD2. From germline, CDR1 is SGHTA and CDR2 FQGNSA. Trimming cost V 1 base and J 4 bases; bases outside gene matches: 5. The CDR3 sequence is 15 residues long.

This clonotype came up many times. The V gene is TRBV6-5, the J gene TRBJ1-1; D uncertain. V lost 1 base, J lost 1 base, and 10 bases lay in between. The germline V gene has CDR1 MNHEY and CDR2 SVGAGI. The CDR3 loop spans 15 amino acids. The CDR3 is CASSYFGQRNTEAFF. The CDR3 nucleotides read TGTGCCAGCAGTTACTTCGGGCAGCGGAACACTGAAGCTTTCTTT.

The V gene is TRBV11-3, the J gene TRBJ2-2, with a tentative D call TRBD2 (6 bases). CDR3 size: 15 residues. V lost 3 bases, J lost 0 bases, and 8 bases lay in between. Germline CDR1 reads SGHNT; CDR2 reads YENEEA. CDR3 region: CASSLGLPNTGELFF. The CDR3 DNA reads as TGTGCCAGCAGCTTGGGACTCCCGAACACCGGGGAGCTGTTTTTT.

This clonotype was recorded a few times. The chain is built from TRBV6-5 and TRBJ2-3; unclear D gene. V lost 2 bases and J 1 base, leaving 10 bases between the germline ends. The CDR3 is 15 residues long. Germline V CDR1 and CDR2: MNHEY, SVGAGI. CDR3 sequence: CASSYTPTGTDTQYF. CDR3 DNA: TGTGCCAGCAGTTACACCCCGACGGGCACAGATACGCAGTATTTT.

V and J are TRBV7-9 and TRBJ2-5, with TRBD2 matching over 7 bases. The V gene end was trimmed by 5 bases and the J gene end by 3 bases; junction bases not matched to a gene: 15. The CDR3 covers 17 residues. CDR1 is SEHNR and CDR2 is FQNEAQ in the germline V gene (reference sequence). The CDR3 loop reads CASSTPERDQREETQYF. As DNA, the CDR3 is TGTGCCAGCAGCACACCAGAGCGGGACCAAAGAGAAGAGACCCAGTACTTC.

This clonotype showed up many times. V and J are TRBV12-3 or TRBV12-4 and TRBJ1-4; perhaps TRBD1 as D (5 bases). The CDR3 has 16 residues. Trimming took off 6 bases at V and 4 bases at J, with 18 bases between the two ends. CDR3 sequence reads: CASRSHQGPNNEKLFF. CDR3 DNA: TGTGCCAGCAGATCCCACCAGGGTCCCAATAATGAAAAACTGTTTTTT.

This clonotype has at least ten counts. The rearrangement links TRBV6-2 or TRBV6-3 to TRBJ1-2, with D uncertain. Deletions cut 2 bases from V and 3 bases from J, with 7 bases between. Germline assignment: CDR1 MNHEY and CDR2 SVGEGT. There are 13 residues in the CDR3. CDR3 amino acids: CASSYIVHYGYTF. CDR3 sequence (DNA): TGTGCCAGCAGTTACATCGTACACTATGGCTACACCTTC.

There are many counts of this clonotype. The chain couples TRBV5-6 to TRBJ1-2; possible D gene TRBD1, 5 bases. The germline V and J ends were trimmed by 0 bases and 2 bases, with 11 bases remaining between them. Germline assignment: CDR1 SGHDT and CDR2 YYEEEE. There are 15 residues in the CDR3. CDR3 sequence reads: CASSLVGAGNYGYTF. The DNA for the CDR3 is TGTGCCAGCAGCTTGGTCGGGGCAGGGAACTATGGCTACACCTTC.

The J gene is TRBJ2-3, the V gene TRBV27, with D perhaps matching TRBD1 (6 bases). The V end lost 6 bases, the J end lost 2 bases, and 12 bases lay between the germline ends. CDR1 MNHEY and CDR2 SMNVEV come from the germline V gene (reference sequence). The CDR3 length is 14 residues. DNA for the CDR3: TGTGCCAGCAGACACGACAGGTTCACAGATACGCAGTATTTT. Translation: CASRHDRFTDTQYF.

This clonotype came up many times. The chain carries TRBV6-1 and TRBJ2-2; a possible D gene is TRBD1 (6 bases). This CDR3 comprises 17 residues. V was cut by 5 bases and J by 4 bases, with 20 bases left in between. Germline-derived CDR1 and CDR2 are MNHNS and SASEGT. CDR3 sequence (DNA): TGTGCCAGCAGTACCGTCGGAACAGGGATAGGCACCGGGGAGCTGTTTTTT. The encoded protein is CASSTVGTGIGTGELFF.

V is TRBV4-1 and J is TRBJ2-2; D is undetermined. Per germline, CDR1 MGHRA and CDR2 YSYEKL. The CDR3 loop spans 12 amino acids. The V end lost 3 bases, the J end lost 10 bases, and 9 bases lay between the germline ends. This chain's CDR3 is CASSQEPTELFF. CDR3 bases: TGCGCCAGCAGCCAGGAGCCCACGGAGCTGTTTTTT.

This clonotype was detected ten times or more. The junction shows a germline mismatch at one end, possibly a read error. The rearrangement joins TRBV11-2 to TRBJ1-2; D unclear. Germline V CDR1 and CDR2: SGHAT, FQNNGV. CDR3 length: 17 amino acids. The DNA for the CDR3 is TGTGCCAGCAGCATAGTGGAGGGTCCCCGCACAAACTATGGCTACACCTTT. Protein: CASSIVEGPRTNYGYTF.

In its sample, this clonotype was seen many times. This rearrangement joins TRBV6-1 to TRBJ1-5; a weak D match, TRBD1 (6 bases). V was cut by 4 bases and J by 0 bases, with 10 bases left in between. The CDR3 has 15 amino acids. Germline V gene lookup returns CDR1 MNHNS and CDR2 SASEGT. The CDR3 protein is CASSVTGNSNQPQHF. Here the CDR3 DNA reads TGTGCCAGCAGTGTGACAGGAAATAGCAATCAGCCCCAGCATTTT.

About this clonotype itself: This could be a read error, since a much larger clone is one nucleotide away. V is TRBV12-3 or TRBV12-4 and J is TRBJ1-3; TRBD1 matches 7 bases. The junction had 7 bases not matched to a gene; V was cut back by 7 bases and J by 4 bases. This CDR3 comprises 14 residues. The CDR3 DNA reads as TGTGCCAGCAATCTGACAGGGCCCGGAAACACCATATATTTT. Translated, it gives CASNLTGPGNTIYF.

This clonotype has only a few counts. The chain links TRBV11-3 to TRBJ2-2, with unresolved D. From germline, CDR1 is SGHNT and CDR2 YENEEA. The V gene lost 4 bases and the J gene lost 5 bases, with 14 bases spanning the gap. The CDR3 has 15 residues. The CDR3 region is CASSSPAKLTGELFF. CDR3 nucleotide sequence: TGTGCCAGCAGCTCCCCGGCTAAATTAACCGGGGAGCTGTTTTTT.

In this sample, this clonotype turned up many times. The chain carries TRBV20-1 and TRBJ2-3, with 10 bases matching TRBD2. CDR1 is DFQATT, CDR2 SNEGSKA, per germline (reference sequence). This CDR3 contains 15 residues. The J segment lost 3 bases and the V segment lost 2 bases, leaving 5 bases of the junction unmatched. Here the CDR3 DNA reads TGCAGTGCTAGAAGGAGCGGGGGGGAGACAGATACGCAGTATTTT. Its translation is CSARRSGGETDTQYF.

The CDR3 nucleotides are TGCGCCAGCAGAGGCGGGGGGGTAAGGGCAGATGAAAAACTGTTTTTT. Translation: CASRGGGVRADEKLFF. The chain combines TRBV5-1 with TRBJ1-4; possible D gene TRBD1, 5 bases. Germline loops: CDR1 SGHRS, CDR2 YFSETQ. The CDR3 has 16 amino acids. V lost 5 bases to trimming and J lost 6 bases, with 20 bases between them.

Many counts were recorded for this clonotype. This chain joins TRBV11-1 and TRBJ2-4; 8 nucleotides align to TRBD1. CDR1 and CDR2 from the germline V gene are SGHAT and FQDESV (reference sequence). Trimming cost V 5 bases and J 7 bases; bases outside gene matches: 10. The CDR3 runs to 15 residues. CDR3 bases: TGTGCCAGCAGCCCGCAGGGGGCGGAAAGGAACATTCAGTACTTC. Amino acids: CASSPQGAERNIQYF.

The rearrangement uses TRBV2 and TRBJ1-4; the D is unclear. Looked up from germline, CDR1 is SNHLY and CDR2 is FYNNEI. V was shortened by 6 bases and J by 8 bases, with 13 bases between the two germline ends. The CDR3 is 13 residues long. CDR3 sequence reads: CASSPAAWEKLFF. In DNA, the CDR3 is TGTGCCAGCAGCCCCGCAGCATGGGAAAAACTGTTTTTT.